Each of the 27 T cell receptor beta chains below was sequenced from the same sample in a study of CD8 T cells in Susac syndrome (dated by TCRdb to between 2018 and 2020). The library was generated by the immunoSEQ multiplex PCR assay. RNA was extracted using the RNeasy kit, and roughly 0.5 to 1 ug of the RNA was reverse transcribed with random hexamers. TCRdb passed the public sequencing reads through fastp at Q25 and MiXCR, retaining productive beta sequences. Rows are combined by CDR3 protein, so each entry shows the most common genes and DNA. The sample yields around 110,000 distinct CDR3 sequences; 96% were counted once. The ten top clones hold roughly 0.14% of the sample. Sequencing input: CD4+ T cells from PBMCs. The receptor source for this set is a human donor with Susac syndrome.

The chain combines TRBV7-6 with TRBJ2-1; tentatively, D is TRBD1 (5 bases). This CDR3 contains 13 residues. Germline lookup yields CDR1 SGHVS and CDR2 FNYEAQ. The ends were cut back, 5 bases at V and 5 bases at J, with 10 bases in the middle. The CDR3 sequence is CASSARQNNEQFF. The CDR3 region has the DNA TGTGCCAGCAGCGCCCGACAGAACAATGAGCAGTTCTTC.

The CDR3 loop is CASSPQPGGLNEQYF. The CDR3, as DNA: TGTGCCAGCTCACCACAGCCAGGGGGCTTAAACGAGCAGTACTTC. The chain uses TRBV18 and TRBJ2-7, with 8 bases identical to TRBD1. The CDR3 covers 15 residues. The junction had 7 bases not matched to a gene; V was cut back by 1 base and J by 5 bases. Per the germline V gene, CDR1 is KGHSH and CDR2 is LQKENI.

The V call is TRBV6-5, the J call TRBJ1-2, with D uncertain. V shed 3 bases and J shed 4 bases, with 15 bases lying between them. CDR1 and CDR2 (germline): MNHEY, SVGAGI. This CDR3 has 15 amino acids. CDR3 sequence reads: CASSYSGSLGYGYTF. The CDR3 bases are TGTGCCAGCAGTTATTCGGGCAGTTTAGGCTATGGCTACACCTTC.

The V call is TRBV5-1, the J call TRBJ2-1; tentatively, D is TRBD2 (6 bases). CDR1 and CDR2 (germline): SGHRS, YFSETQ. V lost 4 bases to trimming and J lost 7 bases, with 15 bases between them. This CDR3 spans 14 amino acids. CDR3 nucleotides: TGCGCCAGCAGCCAAATGGCAGGGAGGAATGAGCAGTTCTTC. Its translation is CASSQMAGRNEQFF.

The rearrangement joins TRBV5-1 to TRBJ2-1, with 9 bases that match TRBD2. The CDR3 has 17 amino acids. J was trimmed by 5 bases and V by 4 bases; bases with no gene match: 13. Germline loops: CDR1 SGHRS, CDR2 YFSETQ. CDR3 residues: CASSPRLADPGNNEQFF. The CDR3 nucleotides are TGCGCCAGCAGCCCACGACTAGCGGACCCAGGGAACAATGAGCAGTTCTTC.

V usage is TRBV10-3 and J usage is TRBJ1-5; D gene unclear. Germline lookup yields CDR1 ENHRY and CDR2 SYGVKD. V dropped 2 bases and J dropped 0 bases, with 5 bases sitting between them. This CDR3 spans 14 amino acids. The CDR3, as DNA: TGTGCCATCAGTGAGGGTTATAGCAATCAGCCCCAGCATTTT. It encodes CAISEGYSNQPQHF.

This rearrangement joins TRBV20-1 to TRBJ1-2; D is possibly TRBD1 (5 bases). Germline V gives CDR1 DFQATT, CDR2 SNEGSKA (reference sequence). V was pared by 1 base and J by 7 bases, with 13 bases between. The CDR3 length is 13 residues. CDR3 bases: TGCAGTGCTAGAGTCGGCAGGGAATTTGGCTACACCTTC. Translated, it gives CSARVGREFGYTF.

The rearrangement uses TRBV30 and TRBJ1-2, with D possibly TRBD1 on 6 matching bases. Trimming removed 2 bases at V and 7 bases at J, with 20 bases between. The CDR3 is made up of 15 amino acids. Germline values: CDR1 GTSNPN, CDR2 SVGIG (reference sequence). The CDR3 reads CAWSRVQGPGAGYTF. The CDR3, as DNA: TGTGCCTGGAGTAGGGTACAGGGCCCCGGGGCTGGCTACACCTTC.

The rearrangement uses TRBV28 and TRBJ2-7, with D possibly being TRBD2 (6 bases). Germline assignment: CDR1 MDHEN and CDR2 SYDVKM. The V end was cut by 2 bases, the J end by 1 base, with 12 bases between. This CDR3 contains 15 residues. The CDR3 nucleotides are TGTGCCAGCAGTTTACGGGGGACCTTATCCTACGAGCAGTACTTC. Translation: CASSLRGTLSYEQYF.

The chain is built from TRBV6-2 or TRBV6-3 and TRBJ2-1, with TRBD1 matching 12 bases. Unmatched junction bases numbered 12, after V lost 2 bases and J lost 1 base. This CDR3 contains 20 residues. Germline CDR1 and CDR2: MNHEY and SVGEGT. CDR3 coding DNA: TGTGCCAGCAGTTACCCCCGGGACAGGGGGCGCCTAAGATCCTACAATGAGCAGTTCTTC. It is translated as CASSYPRDRGRLRSYNEQFF.

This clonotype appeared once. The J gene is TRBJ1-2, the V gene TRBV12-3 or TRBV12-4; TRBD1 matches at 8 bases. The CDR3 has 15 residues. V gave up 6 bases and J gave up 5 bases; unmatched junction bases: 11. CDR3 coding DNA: TGTGCCAGCAGCCTGGAATTCGGACAGGGATATGGCTACACCTTC. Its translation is CASSLEFGQGYGYTF.

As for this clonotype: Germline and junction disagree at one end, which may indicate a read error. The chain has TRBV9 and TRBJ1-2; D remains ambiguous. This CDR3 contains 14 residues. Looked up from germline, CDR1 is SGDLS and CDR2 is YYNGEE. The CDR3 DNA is TGTGCCAGCAACGTAGGGCCGAACGTCTATGGCTACACCTTC. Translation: CASNVGPNVYGYTF.

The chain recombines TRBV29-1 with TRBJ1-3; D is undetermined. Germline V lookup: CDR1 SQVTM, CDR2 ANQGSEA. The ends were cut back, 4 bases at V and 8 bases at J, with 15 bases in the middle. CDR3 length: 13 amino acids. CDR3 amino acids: CSVVGNAWDTIYF. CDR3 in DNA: TGCAGCGTTGTAGGAAACGCCTGGGACACCATATATTTT.

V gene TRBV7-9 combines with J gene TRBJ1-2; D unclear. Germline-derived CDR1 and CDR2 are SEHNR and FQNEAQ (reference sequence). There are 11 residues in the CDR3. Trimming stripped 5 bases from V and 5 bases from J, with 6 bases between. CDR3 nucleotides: TGTGCCAGCAGCGCCCGGTATGGCTACACCTTC. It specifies CASSARYGYTF.

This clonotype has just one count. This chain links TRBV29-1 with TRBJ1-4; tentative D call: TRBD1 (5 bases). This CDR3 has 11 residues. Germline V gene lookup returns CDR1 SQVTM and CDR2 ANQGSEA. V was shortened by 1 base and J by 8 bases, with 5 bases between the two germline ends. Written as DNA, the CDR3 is TGCAGCGTTGAAGGGGGCGAAAAACTGTTTTTT. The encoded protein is CSVEGGEKLFF.

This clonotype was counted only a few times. The CDR3 nucleotides read TGTGCCAGCAGCGTGGGACTAGCTGCGGATACGCAGTATTTT. It is translated as CASSVGLAADTQYF. The chain recombines TRBV13 with TRBJ2-3; 9 bases match TRBD2. Germline values: CDR1 PRHDT, CDR2 FYEKMQ (reference sequence). The J segment lost 6 bases and the V segment lost 5 bases, leaving 6 bases of the junction unmatched. The CDR3 covers 14 residues.

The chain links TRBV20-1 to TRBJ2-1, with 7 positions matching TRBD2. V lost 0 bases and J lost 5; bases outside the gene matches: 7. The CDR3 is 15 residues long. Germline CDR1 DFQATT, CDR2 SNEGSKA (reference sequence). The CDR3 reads CSAREVGLPHNEQFF. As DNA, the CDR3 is TGCAGTGCTAGAGAGGTGGGACTACCCCACAATGAGCAGTTCTTC.

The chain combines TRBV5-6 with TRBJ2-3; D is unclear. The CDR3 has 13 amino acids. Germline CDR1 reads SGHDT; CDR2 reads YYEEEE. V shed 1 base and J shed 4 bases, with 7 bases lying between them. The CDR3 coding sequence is TGTGCCAGCAGCTTGAGAGGAGCAGATACGCAGTATTTT. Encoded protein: CASSLRGADTQYF.

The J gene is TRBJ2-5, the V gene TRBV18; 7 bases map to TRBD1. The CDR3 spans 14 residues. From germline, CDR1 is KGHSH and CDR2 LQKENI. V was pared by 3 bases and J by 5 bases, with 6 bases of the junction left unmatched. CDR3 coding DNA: TGTGCCAGCTCACCCCAGGACAGGTCCGAGACCCAGTACTTC. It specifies CASSPQDRSETQYF.

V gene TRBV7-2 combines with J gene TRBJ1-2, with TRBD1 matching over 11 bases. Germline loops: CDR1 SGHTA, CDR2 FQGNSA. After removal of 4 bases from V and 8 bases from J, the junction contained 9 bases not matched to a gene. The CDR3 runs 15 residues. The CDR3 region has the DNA TGTGCCAGCAGCTCAACATTGGACAGGGGGCGGGGCTACACCTTC. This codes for CASSSTLDRGRGYTF. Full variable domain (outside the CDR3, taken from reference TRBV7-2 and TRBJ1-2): GAGVSQSPSNKVTEKGKDVELRCDPISGHTALYWYRQSLGQGLEFLIYFQGNSAPDKSGLPSDRFSAERTGGSVSTLTIQRTQQEDSAVYLCASSSTLDRGRGYTFGSGTRLTVV.

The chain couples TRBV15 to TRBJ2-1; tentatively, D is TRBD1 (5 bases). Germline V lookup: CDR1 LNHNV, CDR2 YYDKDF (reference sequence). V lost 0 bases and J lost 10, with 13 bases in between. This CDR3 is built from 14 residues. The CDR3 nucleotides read TGTGCCACCAGCAGAGATGTTAGGACATGGGAGCAGTTCTTC. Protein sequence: CATSRDVRTWEQFF.

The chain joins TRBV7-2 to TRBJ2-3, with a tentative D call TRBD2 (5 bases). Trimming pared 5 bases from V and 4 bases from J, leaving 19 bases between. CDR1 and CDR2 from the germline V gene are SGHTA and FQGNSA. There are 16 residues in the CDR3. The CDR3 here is CASSLTGNPAADTQYF. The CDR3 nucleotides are TGTGCCAGCAGCCTAACCGGGAACCCGGCGGCAGATACGCAGTATTTT.

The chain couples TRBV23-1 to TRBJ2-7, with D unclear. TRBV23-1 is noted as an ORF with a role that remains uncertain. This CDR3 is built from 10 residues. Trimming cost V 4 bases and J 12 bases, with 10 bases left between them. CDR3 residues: CASSRPLGYF. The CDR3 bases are TGCGCCAGCAGTCGACCGCTTGGGTACTTC.

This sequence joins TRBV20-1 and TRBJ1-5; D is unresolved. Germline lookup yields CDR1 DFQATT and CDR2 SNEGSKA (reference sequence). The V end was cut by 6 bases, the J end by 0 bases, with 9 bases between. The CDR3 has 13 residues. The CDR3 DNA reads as TGCAGTGCATCGTCCAATAGCAATCAGCCCCAGCATTTT. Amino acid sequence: CSASSNSNQPQHF.

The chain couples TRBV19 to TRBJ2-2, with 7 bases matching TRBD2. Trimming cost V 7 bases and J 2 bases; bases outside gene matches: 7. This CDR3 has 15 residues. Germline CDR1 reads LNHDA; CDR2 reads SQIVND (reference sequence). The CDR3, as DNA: TGTGCCAGTACGGTAGCGGGCGTAAACACCGGGGAGCTGTTTTTT. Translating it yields CASTVAGVNTGELFF.

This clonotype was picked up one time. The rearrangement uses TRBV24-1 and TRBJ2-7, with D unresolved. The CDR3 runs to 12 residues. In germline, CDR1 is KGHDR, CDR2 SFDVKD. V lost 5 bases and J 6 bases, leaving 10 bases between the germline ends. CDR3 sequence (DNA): TGTGCCACCAGTGGCCAGACTTCCGAGCAGTACTTC. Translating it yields CATSGQTSEQYF.

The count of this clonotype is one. The CDR3 DNA follows: TGCAGTGCTAGAGATCCCAGGGGAGTTGGAGAGACCCAGTACTTC. Protein sequence: CSARDPRGVGETQYF. V and J are TRBV20-1 and TRBJ2-5; weak D call: TRBD1 (6 bases). Per germline, CDR1 DFQATT and CDR2 SNEGSKA (reference sequence). This CDR3 comprises 15 residues. Trimming took off 0 bases at V and 4 bases at J, with 15 bases between the two ends.